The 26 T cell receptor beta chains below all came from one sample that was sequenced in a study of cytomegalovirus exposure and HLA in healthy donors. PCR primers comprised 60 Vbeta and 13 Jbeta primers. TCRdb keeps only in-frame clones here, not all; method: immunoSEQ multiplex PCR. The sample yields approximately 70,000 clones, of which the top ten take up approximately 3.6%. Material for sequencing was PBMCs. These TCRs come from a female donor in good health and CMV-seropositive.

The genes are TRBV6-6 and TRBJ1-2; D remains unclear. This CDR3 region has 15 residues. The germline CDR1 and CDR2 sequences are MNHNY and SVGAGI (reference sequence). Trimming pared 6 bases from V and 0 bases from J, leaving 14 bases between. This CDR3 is CASSPIGGSNYGYTF. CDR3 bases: TGTGCCAGCAGCCCGATCGGAGGGTCTAACTATGGCTACACCTTC.

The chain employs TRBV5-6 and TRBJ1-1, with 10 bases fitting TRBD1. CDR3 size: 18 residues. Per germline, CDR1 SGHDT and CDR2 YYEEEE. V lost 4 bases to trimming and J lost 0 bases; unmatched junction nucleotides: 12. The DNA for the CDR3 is TGTGCCAGCAGCAGATTGACTGGGACAGGGGTTATGAACACTGAAGCTTTCTTT. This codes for CASSRLTGTGVMNTEAFF.

CDR3 residues: CASSQDAVFGAGRYEQYF. CDR3 in DNA: TGCGCCAGCAGCCAAGATGCAGTTTTTGGAGCGGGGCGCTACGAGCAGTACTTC. The chain couples TRBV4-3 to TRBJ2-7; 7 bases are a match to TRBD2. V shed 0 bases and J 3 bases; nucleotides not matched to a gene: 14. From germline, CDR1 is LGHNA and CDR2 YSLEER. CDR3 length equals 18 residues.

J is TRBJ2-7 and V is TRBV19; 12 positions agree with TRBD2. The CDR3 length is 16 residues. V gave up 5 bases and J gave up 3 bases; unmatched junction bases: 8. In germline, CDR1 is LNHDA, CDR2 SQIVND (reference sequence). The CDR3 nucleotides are TGTGCCAGTAGTTCCCGACTAGCGGGAGAGGGCTACGAGCAGTACTTC. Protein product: CASSSRLAGEGYEQYF.

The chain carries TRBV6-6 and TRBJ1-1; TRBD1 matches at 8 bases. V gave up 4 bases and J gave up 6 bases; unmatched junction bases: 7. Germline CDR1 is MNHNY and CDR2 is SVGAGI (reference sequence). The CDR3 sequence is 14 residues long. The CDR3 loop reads CASSSGGLSSEAFF. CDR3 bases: TGTGCCAGCAGTTCAGGGGGCTTGTCCTCTGAAGCTTTCTTT.

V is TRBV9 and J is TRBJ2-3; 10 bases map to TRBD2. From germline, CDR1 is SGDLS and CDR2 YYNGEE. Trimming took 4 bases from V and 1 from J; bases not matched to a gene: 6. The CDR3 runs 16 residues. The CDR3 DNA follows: TGTGCCAGCAGCACCCCTAGCGGGAGTCGCACAGATACGCAGTATTTT. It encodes CASSTPSGSRTDTQYF. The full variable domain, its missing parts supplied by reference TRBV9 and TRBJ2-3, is DSGVTQTPKHLITATGQRVTLRCSPRSGDLSVYWYQQSLDQGLQFLIQYYNGEERAKGNILERFSAQQFPDLHSELNLSSLELGDSALYFCASSTPSGSRTDTQYFGPGTRLTVL.

The CDR3 coding sequence is TGTGCCAGCAGCCGACAGGGTTGGGACACTGAAGCTTTCTTT. Translated: CASSRQGWDTEAFF. The V gene is TRBV9, the J gene TRBJ1-1; the match to TRBD1 covers 7 bases. Germline lookup yields CDR1 SGDLS and CDR2 YYNGEE. This CDR3 spans 14 amino acids. V shed 4 bases, J shed 3 bases, and the junction held 6 bases outside the gene matches.

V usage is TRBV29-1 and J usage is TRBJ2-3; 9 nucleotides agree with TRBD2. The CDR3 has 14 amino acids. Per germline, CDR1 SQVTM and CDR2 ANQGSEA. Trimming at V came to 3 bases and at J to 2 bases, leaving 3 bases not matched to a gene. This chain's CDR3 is CSVDASGTTDTQYF. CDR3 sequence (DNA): TGCAGCGTTGACGCTAGCGGGACCACAGATACGCAGTATTTT.

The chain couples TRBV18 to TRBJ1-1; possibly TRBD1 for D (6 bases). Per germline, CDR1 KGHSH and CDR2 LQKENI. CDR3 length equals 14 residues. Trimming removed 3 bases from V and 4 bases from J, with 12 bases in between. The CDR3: CASSPSGGGTEAFF. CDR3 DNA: TGTGCCAGCTCACCCTCGGGAGGGGGCACTGAAGCTTTCTTT.

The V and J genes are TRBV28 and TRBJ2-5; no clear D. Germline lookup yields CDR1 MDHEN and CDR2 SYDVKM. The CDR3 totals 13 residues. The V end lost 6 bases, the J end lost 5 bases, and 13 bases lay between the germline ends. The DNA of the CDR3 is TGTGCCAGCAGCGGGTCTACCGGGGAGACCCAGTACTTC. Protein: CASSGSTGETQYF.

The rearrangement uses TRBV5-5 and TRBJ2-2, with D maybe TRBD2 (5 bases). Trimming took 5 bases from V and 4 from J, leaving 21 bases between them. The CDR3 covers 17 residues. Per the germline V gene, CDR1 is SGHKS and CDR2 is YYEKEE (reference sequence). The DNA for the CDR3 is TGTGCCAGCAGTCCCCCCTGGACTCCCTCCGGCACCGGGGAGCTGTTTTTT. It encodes CASSPPWTPSGTGELFF.

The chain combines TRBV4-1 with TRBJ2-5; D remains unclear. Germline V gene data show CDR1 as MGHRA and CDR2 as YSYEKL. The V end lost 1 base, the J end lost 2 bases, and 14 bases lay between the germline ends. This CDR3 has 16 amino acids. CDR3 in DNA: TGCGCCAGCAGCCAAGGCCCAGATCCGAGGCAAGAGACCCAGTACTTC. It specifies CASSQGPDPRQETQYF.

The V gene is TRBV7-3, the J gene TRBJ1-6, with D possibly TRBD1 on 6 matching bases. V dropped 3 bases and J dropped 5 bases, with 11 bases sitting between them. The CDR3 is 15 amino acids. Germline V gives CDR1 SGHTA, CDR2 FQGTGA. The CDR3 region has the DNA TGTGCCAGCAGCTTGGGGGCAGGGCATAATTCACCCCTCCACTTT. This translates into CASSLGAGHNSPLHF. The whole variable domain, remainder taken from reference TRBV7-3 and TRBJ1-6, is GAGVSQTPSNKVTEKGKYVELRCDPISGHTALYWYRQSLGQGPEFLIYFQGTGAADDSGLPNDRFFAVRPEGSVSTLKIQRTERGDSAVYLCASSLGAGHNSPLHFGNGTRLTVT.

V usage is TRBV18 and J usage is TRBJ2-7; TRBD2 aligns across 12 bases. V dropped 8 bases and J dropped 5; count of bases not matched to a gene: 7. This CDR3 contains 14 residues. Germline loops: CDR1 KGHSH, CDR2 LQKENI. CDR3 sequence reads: CASAGLAGINEQYF. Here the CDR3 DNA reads TGTGCCAGCGCCGGACTAGCGGGAATTAACGAGCAGTACTTC. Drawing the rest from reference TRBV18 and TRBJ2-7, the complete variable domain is NAGVMQNPRHLVRRRGQEARLRCSPMKGHSHVYWYRQLPEEGLKFMVYLQKENIIDESGMPKERFSAEFPKEGPSILRIQQVVRGDSAAYFCASAGLAGINEQYFGPGTRLTVT.

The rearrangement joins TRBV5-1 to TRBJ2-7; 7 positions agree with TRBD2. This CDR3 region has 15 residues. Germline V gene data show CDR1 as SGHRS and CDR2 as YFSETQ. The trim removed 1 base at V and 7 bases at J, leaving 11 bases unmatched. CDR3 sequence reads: CASSLRASGAWEQYF. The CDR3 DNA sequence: TGCGCCAGCAGCTTGAGGGCAAGCGGGGCCTGGGAGCAGTACTTC.

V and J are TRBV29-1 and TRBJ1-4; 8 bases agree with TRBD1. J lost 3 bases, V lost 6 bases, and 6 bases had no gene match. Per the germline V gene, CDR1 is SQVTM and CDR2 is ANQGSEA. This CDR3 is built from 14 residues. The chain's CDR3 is CSVGQGLSNEKLFF. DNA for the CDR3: TGCAGCGTCGGACAGGGTTTGTCTAATGAAAAACTGTTTTTT.

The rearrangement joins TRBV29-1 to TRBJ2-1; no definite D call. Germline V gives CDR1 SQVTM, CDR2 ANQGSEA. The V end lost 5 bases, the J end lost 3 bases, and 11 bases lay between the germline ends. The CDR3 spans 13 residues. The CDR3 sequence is CSVRPANYNEQFF. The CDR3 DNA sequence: TGCAGCGTTAGGCCAGCGAACTACAATGAGCAGTTCTTC.

CDR3 bases: TGTGCCAGCAGGCCCGAGTCCCCTGACACCATATATTTT. Translated, it gives CASRPESPDTIYF. The chain recombines TRBV28 with TRBJ1-3; D is unresolved. V was trimmed by 6 bases and J by 8 bases, leaving 14 bases between them. Germline V gene data show CDR1 as MDHEN and CDR2 as SYDVKM. The CDR3 has 13 amino acids.

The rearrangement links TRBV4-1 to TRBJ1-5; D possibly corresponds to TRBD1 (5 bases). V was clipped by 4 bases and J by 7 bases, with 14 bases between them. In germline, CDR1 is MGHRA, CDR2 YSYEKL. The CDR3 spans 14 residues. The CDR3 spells CASSPQVFEQPQHF. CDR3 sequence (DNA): TGCGCCAGCAGCCCACAGGTATTCGAACAGCCCCAGCATTTT.

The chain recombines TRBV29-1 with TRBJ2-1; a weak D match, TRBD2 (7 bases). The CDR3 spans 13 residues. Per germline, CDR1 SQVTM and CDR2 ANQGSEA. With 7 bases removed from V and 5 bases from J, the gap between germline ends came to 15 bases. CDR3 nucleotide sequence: TGCAGCGGTGGGGGGGCCAACGACAATGAGCAGTTCTTC. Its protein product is CSGGGANDNEQFF.

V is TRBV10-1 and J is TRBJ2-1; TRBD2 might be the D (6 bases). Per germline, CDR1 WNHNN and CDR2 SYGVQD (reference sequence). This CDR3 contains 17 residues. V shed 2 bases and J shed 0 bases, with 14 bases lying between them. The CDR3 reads CASSEAGGTSSYNEQFF. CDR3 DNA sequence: TGCGCCAGCAGTGAGGCAGGCGGGACGAGCTCCTACAATGAGCAGTTCTTC.

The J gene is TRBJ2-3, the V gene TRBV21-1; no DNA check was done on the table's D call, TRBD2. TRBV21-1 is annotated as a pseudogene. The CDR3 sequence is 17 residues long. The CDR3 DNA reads TGTGCCAGCAGCACCCGGACTAGCGGGAGTGGTGCAGATACGCAGTATTTT. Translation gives CASSTRTSGSGADTQYF.

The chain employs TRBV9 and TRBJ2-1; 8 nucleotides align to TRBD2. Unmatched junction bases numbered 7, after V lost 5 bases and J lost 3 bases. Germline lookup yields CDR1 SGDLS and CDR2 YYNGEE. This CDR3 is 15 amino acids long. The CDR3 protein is CASSAIAGIYNEQFF. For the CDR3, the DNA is TGTGCCAGCAGTGCTATAGCGGGGATCTACAATGAGCAGTTCTTC.

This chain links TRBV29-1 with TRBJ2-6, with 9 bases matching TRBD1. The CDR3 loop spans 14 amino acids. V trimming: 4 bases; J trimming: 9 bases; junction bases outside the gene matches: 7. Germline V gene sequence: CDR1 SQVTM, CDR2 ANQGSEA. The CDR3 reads CSVAAGQGGNVLTF. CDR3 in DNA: TGCAGCGTTGCAGCGGGACAGGGAGGCAACGTCCTGACTTTC.

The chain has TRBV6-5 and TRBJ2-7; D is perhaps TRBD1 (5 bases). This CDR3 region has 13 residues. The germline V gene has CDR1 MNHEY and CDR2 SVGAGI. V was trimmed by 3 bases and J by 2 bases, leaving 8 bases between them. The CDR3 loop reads CASSYTGTYEQYF. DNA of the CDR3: TGTGCCAGCAGTTATACAGGAACCTACGAGCAGTACTTC.

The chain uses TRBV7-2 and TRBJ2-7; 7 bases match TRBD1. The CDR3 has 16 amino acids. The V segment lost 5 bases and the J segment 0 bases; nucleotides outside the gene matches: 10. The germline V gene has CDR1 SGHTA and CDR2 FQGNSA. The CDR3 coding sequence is TGTGCCAGCAGCGAGCAGGGGGTTCTCAGCTCCTACGAGCAGTACTTC. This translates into CASSEQGVLSSYEQYF. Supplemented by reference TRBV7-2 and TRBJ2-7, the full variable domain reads GAGVSQSPSNKVTEKGKDVELRCDPISGHTALYWYRQSLGQGLEFLIYFQGNSAPDKSGLPSDRFSAERTGGSVSTLTIQRTQQEDSAVYLCASSEQGVLSSYEQYFGPGTRLTVT.